These T cell receptor beta chains were read from a single sample in a study of cytomegalovirus exposure and HLA in healthy donors. Generated by immunoSEQ multiplex PCR, the TCRdb table keeps only in-frame clones and is missing some. The sample has approximately 140,000 clones; 60% to 85% are singletons. The sequenced sample consisted of PBMCs. Receptors originate from a man between 18 and 35 years old in good health and CMV-seronegative. The CDR3 runs from the conserved cysteine through the conserved F or W. A D gene is named only where the DNA matches it firmly. Only some rows state a clone size, as once, few, many or a class for expanded clones.

cdr3_nt,cdr3_aa,v_call,d_call,clone_size,j_call
TGCAGCGCCTGGGACAACCCTTACGAGCAGTACTTC,CSAWDNPYEQYF,TRBV29-1,NA,NA,TRBJ2-7
TGCGCCAGCAGCCAAGCTTTGGGCAGGGGGAATTCACCCCTCCACTTT,CASSQALGRGNSPLHF,TRBV4-3,TRBD1,few,TRBJ1-6
TGTGCCAGCAGCCCTCCCGACGGGGGAACAGCGGATACGCAGTATTTT,CASSPPDGGTADTQYF,TRBV7-9,NA,NA,TRBJ2-3
TGCGCCAGCAGCCACGGGACAGAGCGCAACTATGGCTACACCTTC,CASSHGTERNYGYTF,TRBV4-3,TRBD1,few,TRBJ1-2
TGTGCCAGCAGTGGGCCCGGGACAGGGGCCTACGAGCAGTACTTC,CASSGPGTGAYEQYF,TRBV6-1,TRBD1,few,TRBJ2-7
TGTGCCAGCAGCGTAGGGTGGGAGACAGGGGACTACTCTAACTATGGCTACACCTTC,CASSVGWETGDYSNYGYTF,TRBV9,TRBD1,NA,TRBJ1-2
TGTGCCAGCAGTCCTCCACCCCACCTTTACGGGCAGTACTTC,CASSPPPHLYGQYF,TRBV25-1,NA,NA,TRBJ2-7
TGTGCCAGTAGTATGGGGAGCTCTGGAAACACCATATATTTT,CASSMGSSGNTIYF,TRBV19,NA,NA,TRBJ1-3
TGCGCCAGCAGCCAAGATGTAGGACAGGGGCTAAACTATGGCTACACCTTC,CASSQDVGQGLNYGYTF,TRBV4-1,TRBD1,NA,TRBJ1-2
TGTGCCAGCAGCTTAGGTCCGGGGCGGGGGTTTTATACGCAGTATTTT,CASSLGPGRGFYTQYF,TRBV7-6,TRBD2,NA,TRBJ2-3
TGTGCCAGTCGCCCTATAGGAAGAGGGGCTTCAGGGGACTATGGCTACACCTTC,CASRPIGRGASGDYGYTF,TRBV19,NA,NA,TRBJ1-2
TGTGCCAGCAGCCAAGGTGACGGCGGGGGAGCAGATACGCAGTATTTT,CASSQGDGGGADTQYF,TRBV4-2,TRBD2,NA,TRBJ2-3
TGTGCCAGCAGTCTTCCGGGACAGGGTGGCTATGGCTACACCTTC,CASSLPGQGGYGYTF,TRBV2,TRBD1,NA,TRBJ1-2
TGTGCCAGCAGCTTGGGCGGGGATCGGGGGGGGACCCAGTACTTC,CASSLGGDRGGTQYF,TRBV5-6,TRBD2,NA,TRBJ2-5
TGTGCCAGTAACATATTATCCCAGCCCCAGCATTTT,CASNILSQPQHF,TRBV19,NA,once,TRBJ1-5
TGCGCCAGCAGCACTCAGACTAGCGGGGACGGTAATGAGCAGTTCTTC,CASSTQTSGDGNEQFF,TRBV5-1,TRBD2,NA,TRBJ2-1
TGTGCCAGCAGCTTAGGGGGGGGCCAGGGGAATCAGCCCCAGCATTTT,CASSLGGGQGNQPQHF,TRBV7-9,NA,NA,TRBJ1-5
TGTGCCACCATGGACAGCCAAGAGACCCAGTACTTC,CATMDSQETQYF,TRBV19,NA,NA,TRBJ2-5
TGTGCCAGCAGAGTTCGGACAGGGGCCACTTACAATGAGCAGTTCTTC,CASRVRTGATYNEQFF,TRBV27,TRBD1,NA,TRBJ2-1
TGTGCCAGCAGCTTAGGCCTCAGCCAAGAGACCCAGTACTTC,CASSLGLSQETQYF,TRBV13,NA,NA,TRBJ2-5
TGTGCCAGCTCAAACAGGGCTTCGGGCTATGGCTACACCTTC,CASSNRASGYGYTF,TRBV18,NA,many,TRBJ1-2
TGTGCCAGCTCACCAGCCGAGCCAAACACCATATATTTT,CASSPAEPNTIYF,TRBV18,NA,NA,TRBJ1-3
TGTGCCTGGAACCAAGAGTACGAGCAGTACTTC,CAWNQEYEQYF,TRBV30,NA,NA,TRBJ2-7
TGCGCCAGCAGCCCCCTGGAGGGTTTGATTAGCGAGCAGTACTTC,CASSPLEGLISEQYF,TRBV5-1,NA,once,TRBJ2-7
TGCGCCAGCAGATCTACAGGGGCCTCCTACGAGCAGTACTTC,CASRSTGASYEQYF,TRBV5-1,TRBD1,few,TRBJ2-7
TGTGCCAGCAGTGGGACTAGCGGGGGGGCCTACAATGAGCAGTTCTTC,CASSGTSGGAYNEQFF,TRBV6-4,TRBD2,many,TRBJ2-1
TGCAGCGTTTCCGGGGTCTCCTACGAGCAGTACTTC,CSVSGVSYEQYF,TRBV29-1,NA,NA,TRBJ2-7
TGTGCCAGCATCTCCTCGGGGGGATACGAGCAGTACTTC,CASISSGGYEQYF,TRBV7-9,TRBD2,NA,TRBJ2-7
TGCGCCAGCAGGGACGGGACAGGGGACCAGCCCCAGCATTTT,CASRDGTGDQPQHF,TRBV5-1,TRBD1,NA,TRBJ1-5
TGTGCCAGCAGCATCCGAGGACAGGGAGCTAATGAAAAACTGTTTTTT,CASSIRGQGANEKLFF,TRBV5-6,TRBD1,NA,TRBJ1-4
TGCGCCAGCAGCCTGGACAGAACCTATGGCTACACCTTC,CASSLDRTYGYTF,TRBV5-1,NA,NA,TRBJ1-2
TGCGCCAGCAGCTCCCTCGGGGGGGCTCCCGAGTACCAAGAGACCCAGTACTTC,CASSSLGGAPEYQETQYF,TRBV5-1,TRBD2,NA,TRBJ2-5
TGTGCCAGCAGCGTGGGGACAGCTTTCTTGGGGGAGCAGTACTTC,CASSVGTAFLGEQYF,TRBV9,TRBD1,NA,TRBJ2-7
TGCAGCGTTGAATTCTCGGGTCGGCAGTCCTATGGCTACACCTTC,CSVEFSGRQSYGYTF,TRBV29-1,NA,NA,TRBJ1-2
TGTGCCAGCAGTTTGGGGCCGAACTATGGCTACACCTTC,CASSLGPNYGYTF,TRBV6-6,NA,few,TRBJ1-2
TGTGCCACAGGGACAGGGAATCAGCCCCAGCATTTT,CATGTGNQPQHF,TRBV6-5,TRBD1,NA,TRBJ1-5
TGTGCCAGCAGCTTCAGCGGGGGGGGCACTGAAGCTTTCTTT,CASSFSGGGTEAFF,TRBV9,NA,NA,TRBJ1-1
TGTGCCAGTAGTATAGAACTAGTGGGCAATGAGCAGTTCTTC,CASSIELVGNEQFF,TRBV19,NA,NA,TRBJ2-1
TGTGCCAGCAGCCCCCGGACAGCTCTCTATGGCTACACCTTC,CASSPRTALYGYTF,TRBV2,NA,NA,TRBJ1-2
TGCGCCAGCAGCCCGGAACTCACAGGGGGATTATCCGATGGCTACACCTTC,CASSPELTGGLSDGYTF,TRBV4-1,TRBD1,NA,TRBJ1-2
TGTGCCAGCAGGCCAGTGGGGGCGCGTGGAAACACCATATATTTT,CASRPVGARGNTIYF,TRBV6-5,NA,NA,TRBJ1-3
TGTGCCAGCCCATTGCGGGACTACACCTCCTACAATGAGCAGTTCTTC,CASPLRDYTSYNEQFF,TRBV2,TRBD2,NA,TRBJ2-1
TGTGCCAGTAGTATAGTAAAGGGGGCGCAGGGGGTGAACACTGAAGCTTTCTTT,CASSIVKGAQGVNTEAFF,TRBV19,TRBD1,NA,TRBJ1-1
TGCAGCGTTACAGAGCGGCCCTCTGGGGCCAACGTCCTGACTTTC,CSVTERPSGANVLTF,TRBV29-1,NA,NA,TRBJ2-6
TGTGCCATCAGTGGCGGGGGCGTATCGAGCTCCTACGAGCAGTACTTC,CAISGGGVSSSYEQYF,TRBV10-3,NA,NA,TRBJ2-7